These T cell receptor beta chains were read from a single sample in a study of blood T cell repertoires in COVID-19. Only in-frame clones appear in the TCRdb table, and some are missing; sequencing was by immunoSEQ multiplex PCR. The table lists over 150,000 clones, roughly 88% of them singletons. Sequenced sample: peripheral blood. Source of these receptors: a human donor in a cohort sampled during active COVID-19. Both conserved end residues are part of each CDR3. A D gene is named only where the DNA matches it firmly. Expanded clones are given a class, and other clones once, few, many or no size at all.

V: TRBV28; J: TRBJ2-4; D: -; size: -; CDR3: CASSFSWGNQGFAKNIQYF; DNA: TGTGCCAGCAGTTTTAGTTGGGGAAACCAGGGATTTGCCAAAAACATTCAGTACTTC
V: TRBV18; J: TRBJ1-1; D: -; size: -; CDR3: CASSRTAEGWATEAFF; DNA: TGTGCCAGCTCACGGACCGCAGAGGGATGGGCCACTGAAGCTTTCTTT
V: TRBV7-8; J: TRBJ1-3; D: -; size: -; CDR3: CASSLEVTVSGNTIYF; DNA: TGTGCCAGCAGCTTAGAAGTAACGGTCTCTGGAAACACCATATATTTT
V: TRBV12-3/TRBV12-4; J: TRBJ1-2; D: -; size: -; CDR3: CASSLVSYGYTF; DNA: TGTGCCAGCAGTTTAGTCAGCTATGGCTACACCTTC
V: TRBV3-1/TRBV3-2; J: TRBJ2-3; D: TRBD2; size: -; CDR3: CASSPGRAEADTQYF; DNA: TGTGCCAGCAGCCCCGGGAGGGCAGAAGCAGATACGCAGTATTTT
V: TRBV7-2; J: TRBJ1-2; D: -; size: -; CDR3: CASSSSREGSYTF; DNA: TGTGCCAGCAGCTCGTCCCGTGAGGGTAGCTACACCTTC
V: TRBV15; J: TRBJ2-1; D: -; size: -; CDR3: CATSRARAGYNEQFF; DNA: TGTGCCACCAGCAGAGCCCGCGCGGGTTACAATGAGCAGTTCTTC
V: TRBV5-1; J: TRBJ2-5; D: TRBD2; size: -; CDR3: CASSPGTSGETQYF; DNA: TGCGCCAGCAGCCCCGGGACTAGCGGAGAGACCCAGTACTTC
V: TRBV27; J: TRBJ1-6; D: -; size: -; CDR3: CASSPPGSYNSPLHF; DNA: TGTGCCAGCAGTCCCCCGGGCTCCTATAATTCACCCCTCCACTTT
V: TRBV5-1; J: TRBJ2-5; D: -; size: -; CDR3: CASSLVADQETQYF; DNA: TGCGCCAGCAGCTTGGTCGCAGACCAAGAGACCCAGTACTTC
V: TRBV7-2; J: TRBJ2-1; D: TRBD2; size: -; CDR3: CASSRVASGRAYNEQFF; DNA: TGTGCCAGCAGCCGTGTAGCGAGCGGGAGGGCCTACAATGAGCAGTTCTTC
V: TRBV3-1/TRBV3-2; J: TRBJ2-2; D: -; size: -; CDR3: CASSQGPRTYTGELFF; DNA: TGTGCCAGCAGCCAAGGTCCCAGGACTTACACCGGGGAGCTGTTTTTT
V: TRBV28; J: TRBJ2-1; D: TRBD2; size: -; CDR3: CASSLPPPGLAAVDNEQFF; DNA: TGTGCCAGCAGTTTACCTCCGCCGGGACTAGCGGCAGTCGATAATGAGCAGTTCTTC
V: TRBV13; J: TRBJ2-5; D: -; size: -; CDR3: CASSLGQVQETQYF; DNA: TGTGCCAGCAGCTTAGGACAGGTACAAGAGACCCAGTACTTC
V: TRBV19; J: TRBJ2-7; D: TRBD1; size: once; CDR3: CASSLAWDRTYEQYF; DNA: TGTGCCAGTAGCCTAGCTTGGGACAGGACCTACGAGCAGTACTTC